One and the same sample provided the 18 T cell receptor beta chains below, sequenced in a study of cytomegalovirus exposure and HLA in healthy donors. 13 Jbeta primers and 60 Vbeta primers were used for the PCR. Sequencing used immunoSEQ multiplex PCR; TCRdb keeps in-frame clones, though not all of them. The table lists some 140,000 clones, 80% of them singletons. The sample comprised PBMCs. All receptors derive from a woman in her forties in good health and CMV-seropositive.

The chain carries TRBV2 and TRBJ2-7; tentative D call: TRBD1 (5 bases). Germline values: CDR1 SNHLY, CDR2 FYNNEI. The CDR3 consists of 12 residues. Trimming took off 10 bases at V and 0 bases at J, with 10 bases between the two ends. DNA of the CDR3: TGTGCCACCAGGGCGGACTCCTACGAGCAGTACTTC. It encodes CATRADSYEQYF.

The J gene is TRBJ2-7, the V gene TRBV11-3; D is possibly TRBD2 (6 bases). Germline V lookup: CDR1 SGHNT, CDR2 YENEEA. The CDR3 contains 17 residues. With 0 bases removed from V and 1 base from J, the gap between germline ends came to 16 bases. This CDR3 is CASSLDAGSGLSYEQYF. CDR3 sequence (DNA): TGTGCCAGCAGCTTAGACGCGGGGTCAGGGTTGTCCTACGAGCAGTACTTC.

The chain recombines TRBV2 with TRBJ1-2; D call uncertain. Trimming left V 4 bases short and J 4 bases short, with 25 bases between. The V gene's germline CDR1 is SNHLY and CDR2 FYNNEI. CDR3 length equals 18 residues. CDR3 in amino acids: CASSATPLNGDVGYGYTF. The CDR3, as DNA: TGTGCCAGCAGTGCCACACCTCTAAACGGGGATGTTGGCTATGGCTACACCTTC.

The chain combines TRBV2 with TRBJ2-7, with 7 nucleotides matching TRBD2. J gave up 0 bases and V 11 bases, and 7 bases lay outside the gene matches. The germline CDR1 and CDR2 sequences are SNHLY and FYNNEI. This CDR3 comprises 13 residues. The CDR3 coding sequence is TGTGCCGCGGGACTAACGAGCTCCTACGAGCAGTACTTC. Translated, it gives CAAGLTSSYEQYF.

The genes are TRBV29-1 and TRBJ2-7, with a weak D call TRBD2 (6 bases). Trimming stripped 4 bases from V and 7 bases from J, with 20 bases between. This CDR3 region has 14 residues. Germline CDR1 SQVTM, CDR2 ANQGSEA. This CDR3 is CSVGKPGGTKEQYF. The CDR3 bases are TGCAGCGTTGGAAAACCGGGCGGGACGAAGGAGCAGTACTTC.

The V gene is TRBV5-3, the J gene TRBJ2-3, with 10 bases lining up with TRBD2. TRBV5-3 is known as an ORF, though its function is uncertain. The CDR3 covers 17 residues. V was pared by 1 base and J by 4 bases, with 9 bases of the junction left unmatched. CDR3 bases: TGTGCCAGAAGCTTGTCCTTTAGCGGGAGGAGGTCAGATACGCAGTATTTT. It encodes CARSLSFSGRRSDTQYF.

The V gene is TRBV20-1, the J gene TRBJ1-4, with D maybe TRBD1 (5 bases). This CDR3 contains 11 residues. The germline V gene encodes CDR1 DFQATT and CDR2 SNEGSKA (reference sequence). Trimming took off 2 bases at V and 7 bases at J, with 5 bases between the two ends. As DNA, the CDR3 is TGCAGTGCTAGACAGGGTGAAAAACTGTTTTTT. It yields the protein CSARQGEKLFF.

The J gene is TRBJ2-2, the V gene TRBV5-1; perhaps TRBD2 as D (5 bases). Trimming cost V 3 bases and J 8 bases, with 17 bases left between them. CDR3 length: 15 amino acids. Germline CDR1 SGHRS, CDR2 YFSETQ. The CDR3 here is CASSSGDMRAGELFF. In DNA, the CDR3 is TGCGCCAGCAGCTCCGGGGATATGCGCGCTGGGGAGCTGTTTTTT.

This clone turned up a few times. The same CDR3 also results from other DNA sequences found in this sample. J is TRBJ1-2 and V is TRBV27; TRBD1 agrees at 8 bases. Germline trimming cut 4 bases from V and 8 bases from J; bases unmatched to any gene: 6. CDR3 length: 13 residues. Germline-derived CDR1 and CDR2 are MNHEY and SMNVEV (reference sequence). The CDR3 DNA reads TGTGCCAGCAGTTACGGTCAGGGGGCCGGCTACACCTTC. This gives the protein CASSYGQGAGYTF.

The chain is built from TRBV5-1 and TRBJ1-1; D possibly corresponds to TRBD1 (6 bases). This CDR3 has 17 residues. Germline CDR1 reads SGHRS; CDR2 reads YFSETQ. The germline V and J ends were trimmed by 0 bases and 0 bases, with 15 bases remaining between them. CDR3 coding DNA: TGCGCCAGCAGCTTGGGGCTAGGACAGCTTATGAACACTGAAGCTTTCTTT. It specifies CASSLGLGQLMNTEAFF.

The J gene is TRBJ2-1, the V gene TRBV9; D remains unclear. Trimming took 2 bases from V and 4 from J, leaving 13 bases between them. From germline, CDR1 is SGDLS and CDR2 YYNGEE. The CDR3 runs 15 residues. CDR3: CASSVSALGYNEQFF. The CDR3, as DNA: TGTGCCAGCAGCGTTTCAGCGCTCGGGTACAATGAGCAGTTCTTC.

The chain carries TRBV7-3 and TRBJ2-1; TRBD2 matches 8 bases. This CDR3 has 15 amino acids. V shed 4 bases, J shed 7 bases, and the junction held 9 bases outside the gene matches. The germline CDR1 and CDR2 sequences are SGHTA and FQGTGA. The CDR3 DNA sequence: TGTGCCAGCAGCTCAGCGGGAGATCCGGGAAATGAGCAGTTCTTC. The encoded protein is CASSSAGDPGNEQFF.

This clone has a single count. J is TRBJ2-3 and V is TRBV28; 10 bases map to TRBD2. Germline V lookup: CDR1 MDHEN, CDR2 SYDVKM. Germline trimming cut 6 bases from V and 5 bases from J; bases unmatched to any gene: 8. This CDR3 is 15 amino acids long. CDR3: CASSTSGRAIDTQYF. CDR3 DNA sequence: TGTGCCAGCAGCACCAGCGGGAGGGCCATAGATACGCAGTATTTT.

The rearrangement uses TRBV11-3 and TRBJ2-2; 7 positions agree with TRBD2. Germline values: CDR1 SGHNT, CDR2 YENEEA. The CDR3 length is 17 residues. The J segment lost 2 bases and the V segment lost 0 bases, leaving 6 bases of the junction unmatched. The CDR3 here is CASSLEVASGNTGELFF. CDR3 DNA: TGTGCCAGCAGCTTAGAGGTGGCTAGCGGAAACACCGGGGAGCTGTTTTTT.

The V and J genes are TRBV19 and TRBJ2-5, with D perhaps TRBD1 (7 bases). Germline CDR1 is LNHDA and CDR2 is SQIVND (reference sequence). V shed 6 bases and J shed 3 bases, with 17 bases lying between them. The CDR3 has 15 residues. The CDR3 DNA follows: TGTGCCAGTAGGAAACTAGGGGGGACAGAAGAGACCCAGTACTTC. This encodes CASRKLGGTEETQYF.

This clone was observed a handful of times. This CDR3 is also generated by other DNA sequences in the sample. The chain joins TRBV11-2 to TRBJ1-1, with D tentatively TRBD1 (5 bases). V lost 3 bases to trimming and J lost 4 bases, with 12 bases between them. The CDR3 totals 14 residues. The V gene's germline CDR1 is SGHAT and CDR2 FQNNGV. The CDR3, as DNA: TGTGCCAGCAGCTTGGGGAGGGGTGGCACTGAAGCTTTCTTT. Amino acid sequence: CASSLGRGGTEAFF.

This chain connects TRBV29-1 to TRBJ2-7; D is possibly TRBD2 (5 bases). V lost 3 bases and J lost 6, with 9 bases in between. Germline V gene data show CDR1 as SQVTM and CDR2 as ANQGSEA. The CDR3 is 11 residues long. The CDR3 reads CSVERGPEQYF. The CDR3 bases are TGCAGCGTTGAGAGAGGGCCCGAGCAGTACTTC.

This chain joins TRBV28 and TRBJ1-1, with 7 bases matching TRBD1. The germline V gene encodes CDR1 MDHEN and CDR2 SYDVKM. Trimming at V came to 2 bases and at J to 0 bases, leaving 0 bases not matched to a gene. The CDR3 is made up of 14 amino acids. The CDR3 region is CASSLDRVNTEAFF. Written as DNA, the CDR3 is TGTGCCAGCAGTTTAGACAGGGTGAACACTGAAGCTTTCTTT.